Below are 32 T cell receptor beta chains sequenced from a single sample in a study of T-cell memory formation after mild COVID-19. TCRdb called the 5' RACE reads again in MiXCR, with one record for every CDR3 protein. The table includes about 130,000 distinct CDR3 sequences, 5% to 6.5% detected once. Sequenced input: PBMCs or a T cell subset sorted from them (not recorded which). All receptors derive from an adult woman who had mild COVID-19 (a few samples of this study predate the infection). Cell type and time point are not known.

This clonotype showed up many times. The DNA of the CDR3 is TGCGCCAGCAGCCTTGCTTCCGGGACAGGGACCTACGAGCAGTACTTC. It yields the protein CASSLASGTGTYEQYF. J is TRBJ2-7 and V is TRBV5-1; 9 bases line up with TRBD1. J gave up 2 bases and V 4 bases, and 10 bases lay outside the gene matches. Germline CDR1 SGHRS, CDR2 YFSETQ. The CDR3 consists of 16 residues.

This clonotype has a count of ten or more. J is TRBJ2-2 and V is TRBV5-1, with no clear D. The CDR3 is made up of 14 amino acids. The V gene lost 1 base and the J gene lost 7 bases, with 11 bases spanning the gap. Germline CDR1 is SGHRS and CDR2 is YFSETQ. Here the CDR3 reads CASSLRLNYGELFF. The CDR3, as DNA: TGCGCCAGCAGCTTGCGGCTCAACTACGGGGAGCTGTTTTTT. The whole variable domain, filled in from reference TRBV5-1 and TRBJ2-2, reads KAGVTQTPRYLIKTRGQQVTLSCSPISGHRSVSWYQQTPGQGLQFLFEYFSETQRNKGNFPGRFSGRQFSNSRSEMNVSTLELGDSALYLCASSLRLNYGELFFGEGSRLTVL.

This chain connects TRBV12-3 or TRBV12-4 to TRBJ1-5; D might be TRBD1 (6 bases). The CDR3 loop spans 19 amino acids. Deletions cut 2 bases from V and 9 bases from J, with 29 bases between. Here the CDR3 DNA reads TGTGCCAGCAGTTTACAGGGGCGGAAGGACCCAACCGTAGTTTGGCCCCAGCATTTT. It yields the protein CASSLQGRKDPTVVWPQHF.

This clonotype was recorded a few times. The rearrangement uses TRBV2 and TRBJ2-7, with D hard to call. Germline CDR1 and CDR2: SNHLY and FYNNEI. The CDR3 is 16 residues long. V was cut by 5 bases and J by 0 bases, with 17 bases left in between. The CDR3, as DNA: TGTGCCAGCAGTTCAGGTCGAGCAGCCAGCTCCTACGAGCAGTACTTC. It translates to CASSSGRAASSYEQYF.

This clonotype was counted a few times. V usage is TRBV3-1 and J usage is TRBJ1-2; D uncertain. The CDR3 spans 13 residues. The V and J ends lost 3 bases and 7 bases respectively, with 12 bases between them. Germline V gives CDR1 LGHDT, CDR2 YNNKEL (reference sequence). The CDR3 is CASSQVDGSGYTF. CDR3 in DNA: TGTGCCAGCAGCCAGGTTGATGGCTCTGGCTACACCTTC.

The chain recombines TRBV29-1 with TRBJ2-2; D not resolved. CDR3 length equals 15 residues. The V gene lost 4 bases and the J gene lost 0 bases, with 12 bases spanning the gap. Germline CDR1 and CDR2: SQVTM and ANQGSEA. CDR3 coding DNA: TGCAGCGTTGCTTCCTGGACGGCGAACACCGGGGAGCTGTTTTTT. Translation: CSVASWTANTGELFF.

V and J are TRBV5-5 and TRBJ2-3, with TRBD2 identical over 11 bases. The CDR3 totals 16 residues. The V segment lost 4 bases and the J segment 10 bases; nucleotides outside the gene matches: 14. CDR1 is SGHKS and CDR2 is YYEKEE in the germline V gene (reference sequence). DNA of the CDR3: TGTGCCAGCAGCCCCCCTTTAGCGGGAGGGCCGTCGGCGCAGTATTTT. Translating it yields CASSPPLAGGPSAQYF.

The chain couples TRBV7-9 to TRBJ2-3; the match to TRBD2 covers 12 bases. V was clipped by 5 bases and J by 0 bases; unmatched bases: 12. CDR1 SEHNR and CDR2 FQNEAQ come from the germline V gene (reference sequence). The CDR3 loop spans 19 amino acids. In DNA, the CDR3 is TGTGCCAGCAGCCGGGCCGCCTTCGGACTAGCGGGGAGCACAGATACGCAGTATTTT. It is translated as CASSRAAFGLAGSTDTQYF.

This clonotype has a handful of counts. The V call is TRBV5-1, the J call TRBJ2-5, with D perhaps TRBD1 (6 bases). This CDR3 region has 15 residues. V was cut by 4 bases and J by 1 base, with 14 bases left in between. Germline assignment: CDR1 SGHRS and CDR2 YFSETQ. CDR3: CASSPGTPIQETQYF. The CDR3 DNA reads TGCGCCAGCAGCCCCGGGACACCTATCCAAGAGACCCAGTACTTC.

The sample holds many counts of this clonotype. CDR3 sequence reads: CASSPPTGELFF. CDR3 DNA sequence: TGCGCCAGCAGCCCACCCACCGGGGAGCTGTTTTTT. The rearrangement joins TRBV4-3 to TRBJ2-2; D is unclear. Germline CDR1 reads LGHNA; CDR2 reads YSLEER. Trimming took 4 bases from V and 4 from J, leaving 4 bases between them. The CDR3 extends over 12 amino acids.

This clonotype was seen ten or more times. The chain couples TRBV5-5 to TRBJ2-7; tentative D call: TRBD2 (5 bases). The CDR3 totals 15 residues. Trimming removed 6 bases at V and 3 bases at J, with 19 bases between. Germline CDR1 is SGHKS and CDR2 is YYEKEE (reference sequence). The CDR3 nucleotides read TGTGCCAGCACCCGGGGAGCCGGGTCGAACTACGAGCAGTACTTC. It yields the protein CASTRGAGSNYEQYF.

The rearrangement uses TRBV9 and TRBJ2-1, with TRBD1 matching 9 bases. CDR1 is SGDLS and CDR2 is YYNGEE in the germline V gene. Unmatched junction bases numbered 5, after V lost 0 bases and J lost 7 bases. The CDR3 is 15 amino acids. Here the CDR3 reads CASSVEGQGSNEQFF. The CDR3 DNA reads as TGTGCCAGCAGCGTAGAGGGACAGGGTAGTAATGAGCAGTTCTTC.

CDR3 in amino acids: CASSQDGAGPYEQYF. The CDR3, as DNA: TGCGCCAGCAGCCAAGATGGGGCGGGCCCCTACGAGCAGTACTTC. The chain links TRBV4-1 to TRBJ2-7; D may correspond to TRBD1 or TRBD2 (5 bases each). V gave up 0 bases and J gave up 2 bases, with 11 bases separating them. Germline assignment: CDR1 MGHRA and CDR2 YSYEKL. CDR3 length equals 15 residues.

The sample holds a few counts of this clonotype. This rearrangement joins TRBV12-3 or TRBV12-4 to TRBJ1-1; no clear D gene. The CDR3 runs 12 residues. V lost 0 bases to trimming and J lost 6 bases, with 5 bases between them. The CDR3, as DNA: TGTGCCAGCAGTTTAGCGCGGTCTGAAGCTTTCTTT. Translating gives CASSLARSEAFF.

V and J are TRBV3-1 and TRBJ2-7; no definite D call. CDR3 length: 13 amino acids. Trimming cost V 0 bases and J 5 bases, with 8 bases left between them. Germline CDR1 reads LGHDT; CDR2 reads YNNKEL (reference sequence). The CDR3 bases are TGTGCCAGCAGCCAAGATCTAAGGAACGAGCAGTACTTC. Translation gives CASSQDLRNEQYF.

In this sample, this clonotype turned up a few times. The rearrangement links TRBV5-1 to TRBJ2-7, with D uncertain. Germline V gene lookup returns CDR1 SGHRS and CDR2 YFSETQ. The V gene lost 2 bases and the J gene lost 3 bases, with 12 bases spanning the gap. The CDR3 is 14 amino acids. Here the CDR3 reads CASSLSQEGYEQYF. The CDR3 DNA follows: TGCGCCAGCAGCTTATCGCAGGAAGGCTACGAGCAGTACTTC.

This clonotype was seen a few times. The chain combines TRBV6-2 or TRBV6-3 with TRBJ2-7; TRBD2 agrees at 13 bases. Unmatched junction bases numbered 4, after V lost 5 bases and J lost 6 bases. This CDR3 is built from 14 residues. In germline, CDR1 is MNHEY, CDR2 SVGEGT. The CDR3 nucleotides are TGTGCCAGCAGTCCACTAGCGGGAGGGCCCGAGCAGTACTTC. As protein: CASSPLAGGPEQYF.

The rearrangement uses TRBV11-2 and TRBJ2-7; D is ambiguous. The CDR3 consists of 12 residues. In germline, CDR1 is SGHAT, CDR2 FQNNGV. V lost 2 bases to trimming and J lost 7 bases, with 9 bases between them. The CDR3 region has the DNA TGTGCCAGCAGCTTAAGACCCAGGGAGCAGTACTTC. This gives the protein CASSLRPREQYF.

The chain combines TRBV6-6 with TRBJ2-1, with TRBD1 matching over 11 bases. The germline gives CDR1 MNHNY, CDR2 SVGAGI (reference sequence). After removal of 6 bases from V and 6 bases from J, the junction contained 4 bases not matched to a gene. The CDR3 is 14 residues long. The chain's CDR3 is CASRTGTGGNEQFF. CDR3 DNA: TGTGCCAGCAGGACCGGGACAGGGGGCAATGAGCAGTTCTTC.

The rearrangement links TRBV2 to TRBJ2-7; D uncertain. From germline, CDR1 is SNHLY and CDR2 FYNNEI. The length of the CDR3 is 11 residues. V was shortened by 8 bases and J by 4 bases, with 9 bases between the two germline ends. CDR3 DNA sequence: TGTGCCAGCGGATTGGGGTACGAGCAGTACTTC. It specifies CASGLGYEQYF.

The J gene is TRBJ2-7, the V gene TRBV11-3; D is unresolved. The germline CDR1 and CDR2 sequences are SGHNT and YENEEA. This CDR3 is built from 15 residues. With 4 bases removed from V and 2 bases from J, the gap between germline ends came to 15 bases. CDR3 residues: CASSSPAQRPYEQYF. The CDR3 DNA sequence: TGTGCCAGCAGCTCCCCCGCACAGCGACCCTACGAGCAGTACTTC.

The chain links TRBV6-5 to TRBJ2-6; 11 bases are shared with TRBD1. Germline loops: CDR1 MNHEY, CDR2 SVGAGI. Trimming at V came to 5 bases and at J to 0 bases, leaving 3 bases not matched to a gene. CDR3 length equals 17 residues. CDR3 DNA: TGTGCCAGCAGTCGGACAGGGGGCCTCTCTGGGGCCAACGTCCTGACTTTC. Translated: CASSRTGGLSGANVLTF.

V and J are TRBV5-5 and TRBJ2-7; D perhaps matches TRBD2 (6 bases). Per the germline V gene, CDR1 is SGHKS and CDR2 is YYEKEE (reference sequence). Between the trimmed V and J ends, which lost 4 bases and 5 bases, there was a span of 10 bases. This CDR3 region has 12 residues. The DNA of the CDR3 is TGTGCCAGCAGCCTGCTAGCGCACGAGCAGTACTTC. Protein: CASSLLAHEQYF.

The V call is TRBV9, the J call TRBJ1-1, with D maybe TRBD1 (6 bases). CDR3 size: 14 residues. The ends were cut back, 2 bases at V and 4 bases at J, with 12 bases in the middle. Germline-derived CDR1 and CDR2 are SGDLS and YYNGEE. CDR3 loop: CASSVSGVGTEAFF. CDR3 DNA sequence: TGTGCCAGCAGCGTGTCAGGGGTTGGCACTGAAGCTTTCTTT.

This clonotype appeared a few times. The rearrangement joins TRBV5-6 to TRBJ2-1; D may be TRBD1 or TRBD2 (7 bases each). Germline lookup yields CDR1 SGHDT and CDR2 YYEEEE. Trimming took 0 bases from V and 12 from J, leaving 16 bases between them. The CDR3 totals 14 residues. Here the CDR3 reads CASSLVSQGGRQFF. As DNA, the CDR3 is TGTGCCAGCAGCTTGGTTTCCCAGGGGGGGAGGCAGTTCTTC. The whole variable domain, filled in from reference TRBV5-6 and TRBJ2-1, reads DAGVTQSPTHLIKTRGQQVTLRCSPKSGHDTVSWYQQALGQGPQFIFQYYEEEERQRGNFPDRFSGHQFPNYSSELNVNALLLGDSALYLCASSLVSQGGRQFFGPGTRLTVL.

This clonotype was seen ten or more times. V gene TRBV5-1 combines with J gene TRBJ2-3, with 10 bases aligning to TRBD2. The CDR3 is 14 residues long. J gave up 4 bases and V 5 bases, and 4 bases lay outside the gene matches. Germline V gene sequence: CDR1 SGHRS, CDR2 YFSETQ. The CDR3 DNA sequence: TGCGCCAGCAGGGTAGCGGGGGGCCCAGATACGCAGTATTTT. Translation: CASRVAGGPDTQYF.

The chain links TRBV29-1 to TRBJ2-5, with 12 bases aligning to TRBD2. The V segment lost 0 bases and the J segment 7 bases; nucleotides outside the gene matches: 9. CDR1 and CDR2 (germline): SQVTM, ANQGSEA. The CDR3 extends over 16 amino acids. The CDR3 reads CSVEDLPSGGALTQYF. The CDR3 DNA follows: TGCAGCGTTGAAGATCTGCCTAGCGGGGGGGCACTGACCCAGTACTTC. The full variable domain, with the rest looked up from reference TRBV29-1 and TRBJ2-5, is SAVISQKPSRDICQRGTSLTIQCQVDSQVTMMFWYRQQPGQSLTLIATANQGSEATYESGFVIDKFPISRPNLTFSTLTVSNMSPEDSSIYLCSVEDLPSGGALTQYFGPGTRLLVL.

This clonotype appeared a few times. The CDR3 DNA follows: TGCGCCAGCAGCCCGATGACTAGCTCGGATACGCAGTATTTT. This translates into CASSPMTSSDTQYF. The rearrangement uses TRBV5-1 and TRBJ2-3; 7 bases align to TRBD2. The germline V gene has CDR1 SGHRS and CDR2 YFSETQ. This CDR3 has 14 residues. Losses at the gene ends were 4 bases for V and 6 bases for J; bases not matched to a gene: 8.

This sequence joins TRBV7-8 and TRBJ1-6, with D unclear. V was pared by 3 bases and J by 8 bases, with 5 bases between. The CDR3 runs to 12 residues. CDR1 and CDR2 (germline): SGHVS, FQNEAQ. The DNA for the CDR3 is TGTGCCAGCAGCTTCGCGGATTCACCCCTCCACTTT. Translated: CASSFADSPLHF.

The gene calls are TRBV29-1 and TRBJ1-1; 7 bases map to TRBD1. The CDR3 runs 14 residues. The V gene end was trimmed by 6 bases and the J gene end by 4 bases; junction bases not matched to a gene: 11. In germline, CDR1 is SQVTM, CDR2 ANQGSEA. DNA of the CDR3: TGCAGCGTGTTGAAAGACAGGGTTGTCACTGAAGCTTTCTTT. Its protein product is CSVLKDRVVTEAFF.

This clonotype has at least ten counts. This rearrangement joins TRBV4-2 to TRBJ2-7; possibly TRBD1 for D (5 bases). The CDR3 contains 11 residues. Trimming shortened V by 6 bases and J by 7 bases, and 10 bases separated the two germline ends. The germline V gene has CDR1 LGHNA and CDR2 YNFKEQ. This CDR3 reads CASSKGHEQYF. As DNA, the CDR3 is TGTGCCAGCAGTAAAGGACATGAGCAGTACTTC.

This clonotype was seen many times. The chain employs TRBV7-9 and TRBJ2-3; D unresolved. Germline CDR1 is SEHNR and CDR2 is FQNEAQ (reference sequence). This CDR3 contains 15 residues. Trimming stripped 1 base from V and 0 bases from J, with 8 bases between. CDR3 sequence (DNA): TGTGCCAGCAGCTTAGATCGTGCTAGCACAGATACGCAGTATTTT. It yields the protein CASSLDRASTDTQYF.